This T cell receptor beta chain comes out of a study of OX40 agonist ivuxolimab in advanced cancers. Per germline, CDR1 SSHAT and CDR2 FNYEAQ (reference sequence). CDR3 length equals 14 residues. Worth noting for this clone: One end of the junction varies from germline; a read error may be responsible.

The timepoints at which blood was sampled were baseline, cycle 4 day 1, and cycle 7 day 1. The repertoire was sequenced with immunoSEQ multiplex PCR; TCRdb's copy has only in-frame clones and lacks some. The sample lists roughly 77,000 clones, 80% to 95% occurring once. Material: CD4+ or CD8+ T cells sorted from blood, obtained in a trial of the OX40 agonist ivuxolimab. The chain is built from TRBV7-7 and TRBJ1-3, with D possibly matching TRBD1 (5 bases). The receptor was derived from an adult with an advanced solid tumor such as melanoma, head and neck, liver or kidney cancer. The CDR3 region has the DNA TGTGCTAGCAGCTCCGGGACCGCTGGAAACACCATATATTTT. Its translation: CASSSGTAGNTIYF.